Listed here are 18 T cell receptor beta chains from one sample, sequenced in a study of Tregs in tolerant kidney transplant recipients. Repertoires were generated with immunoSEQ multiplex PCR, while TCRdb's copy carries only in-frame clones and drops some. In the table there are 200,000 to 300,000 clones, roughly 80% of which are singletons. The sample comprised CD4+ T cells from blood. The receptors come from a human donor in good health.

The chain uses TRBV27 and TRBJ1-4; 8 nucleotides line up with TRBD1. Germline CDR1 reads MNHEY; CDR2 reads SMNVEV (reference sequence). The CDR3 contains 17 residues. J was trimmed by 0 bases and V by 6 bases; bases with no gene match: 9. The CDR3 DNA follows: TGTGCCAGCAGCCGGGACAGGTTTATGACAACTAATGAAAAACTGTTTTTT. Its protein is CASSRDRFMTTNEKLFF.

The CDR3 DNA reads as TGCAGCGCCACCCGGCTAGCGGGGGACGGAGAGCAGTACTTC. It codes for CSATRLAGDGEQYF. The gene calls are TRBV29-1 and TRBJ2-7; 10 bases fit TRBD2. The CDR3 spans 14 residues. The trim removed 7 bases at V and 7 bases at J, leaving 13 bases unmatched. Germline V CDR1 and CDR2: SQVTM, ANQGSEA.

The chain uses TRBV7-9 and TRBJ1-2; D perhaps matches TRBD1 (5 bases). CDR1 is SEHNR, CDR2 FQNEAQ, per germline (reference sequence). This CDR3 contains 12 residues. V shed 3 bases and J shed 5 bases, with 7 bases lying between them. CDR3 in amino acids: CASSLGLYGYTF. CDR3 nucleotides: TGTGCCAGCAGCTTGGGACTATATGGCTACACCTTC.

The table lists this clone with a count of one. The chain uses TRBV15 and TRBJ2-5, with a possible D match to TRBD2 (6 bases). The DNA end favors TRBJ2-7, so the J call may be wrong. The CDR3 is made up of 16 amino acids. The V gene's germline CDR1 is LNHNV and CDR2 YYDKDF (reference sequence). The CDR3 region is CATSRDRRQGGYEQYF. CDR3 nucleotides: TGTGCCACCAGCAGAGATCGAAGGCAGGGAGGCTACGAGCAGTACTTC.

The rearrangement joins TRBV10-3 to TRBJ2-1; 8 nucleotides align to TRBD1. V was pared by 5 bases and J by 9 bases, with 9 bases of the junction left unmatched. This CDR3 spans 14 amino acids. CDR1 is ENHRY and CDR2 is SYGVKD in the germline V gene. The CDR3 is CAISSGTGQFEQFF. In nucleotides, the CDR3 is TGTGCCATCAGTTCCGGGACAGGCCAATTTGAGCAGTTCTTC.

The CDR3 region is CASSVKGDQETQYF. The CDR3 coding sequence is TGTGCCAGCAGTGTGAAGGGAGACCAAGAGACCCAGTACTTC. V is TRBV6-4 and J is TRBJ2-5, with a possible D match to TRBD2 (5 bases). CDR1 MRHNA and CDR2 SNTAGT come from the germline V gene. The V end was cut by 4 bases, the J end by 0 bases, with 9 bases between. CDR3 length equals 14 residues.

For this clone: The sample carries other DNA sequences with the same CDR3. The chain employs TRBV5-1 and TRBJ2-2, with 8 nucleotides matching TRBD2. Germline loops: CDR1 SGHRS, CDR2 YFSETQ. The CDR3 loop spans 15 amino acids. V dropped 0 bases and J dropped 5; count of bases not matched to a gene: 3. DNA of the CDR3: TGCGCCAGCAGCTTGGGCGGGAGGCGGACCGGGGAGCTGTTTTTT. Encoded protein: CASSLGGRRTGELFF.

This chain connects TRBV18 to TRBJ2-2; D ambiguous. In germline, CDR1 is KGHSH, CDR2 LQKENI. The CDR3 totals 14 residues. The V end was cut by 3 bases, the J end by 2 bases, with 7 bases between. Here the CDR3 reads CASSPDFNTGELFF. The CDR3, as DNA: TGTGCCAGCTCACCGGATTTCAACACCGGGGAGCTGTTTTTT.

The CDR3 bases are TGTGCCAGCTCACCCCCGCGGGGGGGGAACACCGGGGAGCTGTTTTTT. This encodes CASSPPRGGNTGELFF. The chain couples TRBV18 to TRBJ2-2, with 9 bases identical to TRBD2. CDR1 and CDR2 (germline): KGHSH, LQKENI. The length of the CDR3 is 16 residues. Losses at the gene ends were 3 bases for V and 1 base for J; bases not matched to a gene: 3.

This chain links TRBV7-9 with TRBJ1-2, with 8 bases fitting TRBD1. The V segment lost 7 bases and the J segment 3 bases; nucleotides outside the gene matches: 7. CDR3 length equals 14 residues. Germline V gene data show CDR1 as SEHNR and CDR2 as FQNEAQ (reference sequence). The CDR3 here is CASIQGARDYGYTF. For the CDR3, the DNA is TGTGCCAGCATTCAGGGGGCGAGGGACTATGGCTACACCTTC.

This rearrangement joins TRBV5-1 to TRBJ1-2; D gene unclear. Germline V lookup: CDR1 SGHRS, CDR2 YFSETQ. Trimming cost V 4 bases and J 6 bases, with 16 bases left between them. The CDR3 sequence is 14 residues long. CDR3 bases: TGCGCCAGCAGCATCTCCGGGCGTCGGGATGGCTACACCTTC. This sequence encodes CASSISGRRDGYTF.

The chain couples TRBV5-8 to TRBJ1-5, with D unclear. This CDR3 comprises 14 residues. CDR1 is SGHTS and CDR2 is YDEGEE in the germline V gene. The V end lost 4 bases, the J end lost 6 bases, and 14 bases lay between the germline ends. CDR3 coding DNA: TGTGCCAGCAGCAACCTATCCCGGAGTCAGCCCCAGCATTTT. The encoded protein is CASSNLSRSQPQHF.

The chain carries TRBV4-1 and TRBJ1-4; D gene uncertain. V was cut by 5 bases and J by 4 bases, with 11 bases left in between. The CDR3 contains 14 residues. Looked up from germline, CDR1 is MGHRA and CDR2 is YSYEKL. The CDR3 region has the DNA TGCGCCAGCAGCTTGACACCTTTTAATGAAAAACTGTTTTTT. This gives the protein CASSLTPFNEKLFF.

The CDR3 coding sequence is TGTGCCAGCAGCCCCTCCGGGACAGCTAACACCGGGGAGCTGTTTTTT. Translation gives CASSPSGTANTGELFF. The J gene is TRBJ2-2, the V gene TRBV7-7; TRBD1 aligns across 7 bases. Germline CDR1 reads SSHAT; CDR2 reads FNYEAQ (reference sequence). The J segment lost 2 bases and the V segment lost 5 bases, leaving 8 bases of the junction unmatched. This CDR3 spans 16 amino acids.

V and J are TRBV2 and TRBJ2-5; maybe TRBD2 (7 bases). The J call is doubtful: the DNA matches TRBJ2-7 better. Germline V gene lookup returns CDR1 SNHLY and CDR2 FYNNEI. The CDR3 contains 13 residues. CDR3 amino acids: CASRGGPLYEQYF. Here the CDR3 DNA reads TGTGCCAGCAGGGGGGGGCCTCTCTACGAGCAGTACTTC.

V and J are TRBV7-9 and TRBJ1-6, with a tentative D call TRBD1 (5 bases). From germline, CDR1 is SEHNR and CDR2 FQNEAQ (reference sequence). The V gene lost 8 bases and the J gene lost 9 bases, with 14 bases spanning the gap. This CDR3 has 13 residues. The CDR3 reads CASSGPGRSPLHF. In nucleotides, the CDR3 is TGTGCCAGCTCGGGCCCGGGGCGTTCACCCCTCCACTTT.

As for this clone: Within the sample, other DNA sequences also encode this same CDR3. This sequence joins TRBV30 and TRBJ1-4; no clear D gene. The V end was cut by 5 bases, the J end by 5 bases, with 12 bases between. CDR1 is GTSNPN, CDR2 SVGIG, per germline (reference sequence). This CDR3 comprises 13 residues. CDR3 sequence reads: CAWGWGGNEKLFF. The CDR3, as DNA: TGTGCCTGGGGGTGGGGTGGGAATGAAAAACTGTTTTTT.

This chain connects TRBV29-1 to TRBJ1-5; D remains ambiguous. V was trimmed by 6 bases and J by 0 bases, leaving 6 bases between them. The CDR3 is made up of 12 amino acids. Germline V lookup: CDR1 SQVTM, CDR2 ANQGSEA. The CDR3 nucleotides read TGCAGCGTGGGCAATAGCAATCAGCCCCAGCATTTT. Encoded protein: CSVGNSNQPQHF.